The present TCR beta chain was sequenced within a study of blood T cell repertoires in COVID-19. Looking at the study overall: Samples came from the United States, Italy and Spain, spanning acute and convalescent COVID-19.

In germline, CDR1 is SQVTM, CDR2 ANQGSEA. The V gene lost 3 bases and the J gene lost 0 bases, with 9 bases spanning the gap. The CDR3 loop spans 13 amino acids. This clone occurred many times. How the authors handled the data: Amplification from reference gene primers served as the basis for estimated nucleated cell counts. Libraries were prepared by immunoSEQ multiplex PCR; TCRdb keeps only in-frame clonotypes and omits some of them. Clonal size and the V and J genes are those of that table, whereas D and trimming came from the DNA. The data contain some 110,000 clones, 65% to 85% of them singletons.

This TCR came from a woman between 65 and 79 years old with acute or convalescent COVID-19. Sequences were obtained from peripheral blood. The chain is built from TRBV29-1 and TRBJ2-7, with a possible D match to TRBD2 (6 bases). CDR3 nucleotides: TGCAGCGTTGATGGGGGGAGCTCCTACGAGCAGTACTTC. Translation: CSVDGGSSYEQYF.